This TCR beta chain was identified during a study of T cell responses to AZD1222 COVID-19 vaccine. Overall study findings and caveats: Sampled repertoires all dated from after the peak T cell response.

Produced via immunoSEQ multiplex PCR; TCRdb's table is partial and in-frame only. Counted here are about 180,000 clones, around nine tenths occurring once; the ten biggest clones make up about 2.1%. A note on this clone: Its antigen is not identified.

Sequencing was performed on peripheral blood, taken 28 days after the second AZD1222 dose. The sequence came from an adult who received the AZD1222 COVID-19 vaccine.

The CDR3, as DNA: TGTGCCAGCAGCCCCCGACTAGCGGGGGGGCAAGATACGCAGTATTTT. It yields the protein CASSPRLAGGQDTQYF. This rearrangement joins TRBV7-3 to TRBJ2-3, with 14 nucleotides matching TRBD2. J gave up 5 bases and V 5 bases, and 6 bases lay outside the gene matches. The V gene's germline CDR1 is SGHTA and CDR2 FQGTGA. The CDR3 sequence is 16 residues long.